A single TCR beta chain is shown here with its context. Its specificity is unknown. The source of the sample is a study of shared clonotypes between healthy human individuals. Study-wide background: Researchers drew samples from a couple of women and a few men aged 18 to 49.

CDR3 size: 11 residues. Trimming stripped 5 bases from V and 10 bases from J, with 8 bases between. In germline, CDR1 is MNHNY, CDR2 SVGAGI (reference sequence). Study outcomes and limitations: A generally larger estimated richness was seen in naive subsets than in memory subsets.

The naive CD8 subset, CD45RO-negative cells positively selected for CCR7, excluded terminally differentiated effector memory CD45RA+ cells. Profiled with immunoSEQ multiplex PCR; TCRdb holds only in-frame clones, not every one. The table lists about 2.2 million clones, 93% of them singletons, with more than 1.5% in the top ten. The origin of this receptor is a man between 18 and 35 years old in good health. Some clones in this sample may be carry-over from other donors' samples. Sequences were obtained from naive CD8+ T cells from PBMCs. This chain joins TRBV6-6 and TRBJ1-4; D is unclear. This CDR3 reads CASSRAGKLFF. The CDR3 coding sequence is TGTGCCAGCAGTAGAGCCGGAAAACTGTTTTTT.